Sequencing of this T cell receptor (beta chain) was carried out in a study of blood T cell repertoires in COVID-19. Participant age was roughly 18 to 100 years, and participants resided in about two dozen US areas. Cohorts were determined from participant-reported clinical history. Clones were read by immunoSEQ multiplex PCR, and TCRdb kept only the in-frame ones, dropping some. The sample lists approximately 170,000 clones; about 85% were seen once. The CDR3 sequence is 14 residues long. V was pared by 5 bases and J by 5 bases, with 12 bases between. Germline values: CDR1 SGHNT, CDR2 YENEEA. The TCR sequence derives from a woman between 45 and 60 years old who had recovered from COVID-19. The J gene is TRBJ2-2, the V gene TRBV11-3; D is perhaps TRBD2 (5 bases). Material for sequencing was PBMCs or T cells enriched from blood (not recorded which). CDR3 in DNA: TGTGCCAGCAGCGCCGCCTCGGGGACCGGGGAGCTGTTTTTT. It specifies CASSAASGTGELFF. The full variable domain, in which reference TRBV11-3 and TRBJ2-2 provide the parts outside the CDR3, is EAGVVQSPRYKIIEKKQPVAFWCNPISGHNTLYWYLQNLGQGPELLIRYENEEAVDDSQLPKDRFSAERLKGVDSTLKIQPAELGDSAVYLCASSAASGTGELFFGEGSRLTVL.